The T cell receptor beta chain under discussion was sequenced for a study of blood T cells in healthy people across ages. V lost 4 bases and J lost 9; bases outside the gene matches: 7. The CDR3 runs 14 residues. A second PCR of 7 to 11 cycles used a sample-barcoded 5' primer and a J-beta primer mix. Per-sample output comprised a minimum of 2.5 million paired-end reads containing CDR3. TCRdb ran MiXCR on the 5' RACE reads and lists one entry per CDR3 protein. Among nearly 1 million distinct CDR3 sequences, roughly 50% were seen once, and the ten largest hold about a fifth. Concerning this clonotype: Its antigen is undetermined.

Whole-study findings and limits: Naive T cell percentage showed a strong correlation with TCR beta diversity. Using unsorted PBMCs precluded a conclusive naive versus antigen-experienced comparison.

Each donor gave roughly 9.2 milliliters of peripheral blood. The sequencing input was blood. The source of this sequence is a woman aged 60-75 years in good health. The chain is built from TRBV12-3 or TRBV12-4 and TRBJ2-1, with 9 bases matching TRBD2. The CDR3 region is CASSYGTSSTEQFF. The CDR3 DNA follows: TGTGCCAGCAGTTACGGGACTAGCAGCACTGAGCAGTTCTTC.